This TCR beta chain was obtained from a study of blood T cell repertoires in COVID-19. On the study more broadly: Samples came from the United States, Italy and Spain, spanning acute and convalescent COVID-19.

The V gene's germline CDR1 is MNHEY and CDR2 SVGEGT. The CDR3 has 15 amino acids. Trimming at V came to 4 bases and at J to 3 bases, leaving 5 bases not matched to a gene. Assay used: immunoSEQ multiplex PCR; TCRdb lists only in-frame clones, some missing. This table holds tens of thousands of clones, roughly 77% found once. This rearrangement joins TRBV6-2 or TRBV6-3 to TRBJ2-1; 8 bases match TRBD2. Sequencing was done on a sample of peripheral blood. This receptor was obtained from a man aged 50-59 years with active or convalescent COVID-19. The CDR3 DNA is TGTGCCAGCAGTTCCGGCGGGGGGATCTACAATGAGCAGTTCTTC. Encoded protein: CASSSGGGIYNEQFF.